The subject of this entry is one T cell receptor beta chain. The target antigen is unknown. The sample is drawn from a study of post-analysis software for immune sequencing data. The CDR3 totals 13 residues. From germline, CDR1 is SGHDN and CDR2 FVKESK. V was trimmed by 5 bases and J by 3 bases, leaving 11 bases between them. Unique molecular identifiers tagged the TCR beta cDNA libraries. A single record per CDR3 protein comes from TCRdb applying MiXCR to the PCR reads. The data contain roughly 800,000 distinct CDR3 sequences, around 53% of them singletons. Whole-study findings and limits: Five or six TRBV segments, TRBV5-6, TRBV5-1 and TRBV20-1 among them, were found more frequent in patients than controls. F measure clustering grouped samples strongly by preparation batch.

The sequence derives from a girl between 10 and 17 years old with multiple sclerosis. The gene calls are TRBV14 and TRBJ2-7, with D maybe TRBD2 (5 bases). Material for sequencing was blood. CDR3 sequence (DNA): TGTGCCAGCAGCGTGAGGGTTTACTACGAGCAGTACTTC. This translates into CASSVRVYYEQYF.